The rows below give T cell receptor beta chains drawn from one sample of a study of regulatory T cells in long-lasting Graves disease. TCRdb re-derived calls from the multiplex PCR reads in MiXCR, one entry per CDR3 protein. The data show about 330,000 distinct CDR3 sequences, about a sixth seen once. This same sample was also part of a study on T cells in Graves' hyperthyroidism and ophthalmopathy.

The sample in question was peripheral blood mononuclear cells (PBMCs), obtained at new diagnosis, from a patient treated with antithyroid drugs. These receptors were collected from a young woman with Graves disease. The CDR3 runs from the conserved cysteine through the conserved F or W. D genes are given only for firm matches. For some rows the clone size is stated as once, few or many, or as a class when expanded; others skip it.

j_call v_call d_call clone_size cdr3_aa cdr3_nt
TRBJ2-2 TRBV12-3/TRBV12-4 TRBD2 many CASSLGQQSGRAMELFF TGTGCCAGCAGTTTAGGCCAACAAAGCGGGAGGGCGATGGAGCTGTTTTTT
TRBJ1-5 TRBV12-5 . many CASGLVQKGHTNQPQHF TGTGCTAGTGGTTTGGTACAGAAAGGTCACACCAATCAGCCCCAGCATTTT
TRBJ2-7 TRBV29-1 TRBD1 few CSVRGLGQGEQYF TGCAGCGTTAGGGGTTTGGGACAGGGCGAGCAGTACTTC
TRBJ1-5 TRBV7-8 TRBD1 . CASSLVAGGNQPQHF TGTGCCAGCAGCTTAGTCGCAGGGGGAAATCAGCCCCAGCATTTT
TRBJ2-1 TRBV7-2 TRBD2 many CASSRGLAGLNEQFF TGTGCCAGCAGCCGCGGACTAGCGGGACTGAATGAGCAGTTCTTC
TRBJ1-4 TRBV12-3/TRBV12-4 . . CASLSGTNEKLFF TGTGCCAGCCTCAGTGGAACTAATGAAAAACTGTTTTTT
TRBJ1-4 TRBV4-1 TRBD1 few CASSPLQGAGEKLFF TGCGCCAGCAGCCCCTTACAGGGGGCAGGTGAAAAACTGTTTTTT
TRBJ2-5 TRBV12-3/TRBV12-4 TRBD1 . CASSLDRGTETQYF TGTGCCAGCAGTTTGGACAGGGGTACGGAGACCCAGTACTTC
TRBJ2-1 TRBV3-1 TRBD2 . CASSQIRTSDMNEQFF TGTGCCAGCAGCCAGATCAGGACTAGCGATATGAATGAGCAGTTCTTC
TRBJ1-2 TRBV19 . . CASCPTAGNNYGYTF TGTGCCAGTTGTCCGACAGCTGGTAATAACTATGGCTACACCTTC
TRBJ2-3 TRBV7-3 TRBD2 . CASSLTSGRGTDTQYF TGTGCCAGCAGCTTAACTAGCGGGAGGGGCACAGATACGCAGTATTTT
TRBJ1-2 TRBV29-1 . . CSVEGWDLHYGYTF TGCAGCGTTGAAGGGTGGGACTTACACTATGGCTACACCTTC
TRBJ2-1 TRBV14 . many CASSQDGVKSSYNEQFF TGTGCCAGCAGCCAAGATGGTGTGAAGAGCTCCTACAATGAGCAGTTCTTC
TRBJ2-1 TRBV7-2 TRBD2 many CASSSLADYYNEQFF TGTGCCAGCAGCTCCCTAGCGGATTACTACAATGAGCAGTTCTTC
TRBJ2-1 TRBV18 . many CASSPQGFRYNEQFF TGTGCCAGCTCACCGCAGGGGTTCAGGTACAATGAGCAGTTCTTC
TRBJ2-2 TRBV28 . . CASKGPLETGELLF TGTGCCAGCAAGGGCCCCCTAGAAACCGGGGAGCTGCTTTTT
TRBJ1-5 TRBV28 . many CASSFPDNQPQHF TGTGCCAGCAGTTTTCCAGACAATCAGCCCCAGCATTTT
TRBJ2-4 TRBV20-1 . . CSARASLENIQYF TGCAGTGCTAGGGCCTCCCTTGAAAACATTCAGTACTTC
TRBJ2-3 TRBV15 TRBD2 few CATSRDMPAGDLVDTDTQYF TGTGCCACCAGCAGAGATATGCCAGCGGGAGACCTTGTTGACACAGATACGCAGTATTTT
TRBJ2-1 TRBV18 TRBD1 many CASSSTSGTGRPNEQFF TGTGCCAGCTCATCAACTTCCGGGACAGGTCGGCCCAATGAGCAGTTCTTC
TRBJ2-5 TRBV20-1 . many CSAREGASQETQYF TGCAGTGCTAGAGAGGGGGCGAGCCAAGAGACCCAGTACTTC
TRBJ2-2 TRBV27 . many CASSLYTGELFF TGTGCCAGCAGCCTATACACCGGGGAGCTGTTTTTT
TRBJ2-1 TRBV20-1 . . CSAGDGNTYNEQFF TGCAGTGCTGGGGATGGGAACACCTACAATGAGCAGTTCTTC
TRBJ1-4 TRBV5-1 . many CASSPGTELNEKLFF TGTGCCAGCAGCCCGGGGACGGAACTTAATGAAAAACTGTTTTTT
TRBJ2-3 TRBV20-1 . many CSARQGSTDTQYF TGCAGTGCTAGGCAGGGGAGCACAGATACGCAGTATTTT
TRBJ2-5 TRBV20-1 . few CSARTAGKETQYF TGCAGTGCCCGGACGGCAGGGAAAGAGACCCAGTACTTC
TRBJ1-5 TRBV4-1 . many CASSQDPYQPQHF TGCGCCAGCAGCCAAGATCCATATCAGCCCCAGCATTTT
TRBJ2-5 TRBV2 TRBD1 many CASSAQGGLRETQYF TGTGCCAGCAGTGCACAGGGGGGATTGCGGGAGACCCAGTACTTC
TRBJ2-7 TRBV20-1 TRBD1 . CSARGWTGDEQYF TGCAGTGCTAGAGGGTGGACAGGGGACGAGCAGTACTTC
TRBJ1-5 TRBV7-2 . . CASSLNAQRNQPQHF TGTGCCAGCAGCTTAAATGCGCAGAGGAATCAGCCCCAGCATTTT
TRBJ2-7 TRBV19 . few CASRPEGAAGPYEQYF TGTGCCAGTAGACCAGAGGGAGCGGCAGGGCCCTACGAGCAGTACTTC
TRBJ2-3 TRBV7-6 . . CASTLGSNTNTQYF TGTGCCAGCACACTCGGTAGCAATACCAATACGCAGTATTTT
TRBJ2-3 TRBV30 . many CAWSFGSDTQYF TGTGCCTGGAGTTTTGGTTCAGATACGCAGTATTTT
TRBJ2-3 TRBV4-2 TRBD2 few CASSAGTSGGVGDTQYF TGTGCCAGCAGCGCCGGGACTAGCGGGGGGGTAGGAGATACGCAGTATTTT
TRBJ2-1 TRBV7-8 . many CASRPKGGKSYNEQFF TGTGCCAGCAGGCCTAAGGGCGGGAAGTCCTACAATGAGCAGTTCTTC
TRBJ2-3 TRBV3-1 . many CASSPGGTDTQYF TGTGCCAGCAGTCCTGGGGGCACAGATACGCAGTATTTT
TRBJ2-7 TRBV20-1 . many CSARGGQIYEQYF TGCAGTGCTAGAGGGGGACAAATCTACGAGCAGTACTTC
TRBJ2-7 TRBV28 TRBD1 many CASSRTGGAGEQYF TGTGCCAGCAGTCGGACAGGGGGCGCGGGGGAGCAGTACTTC
TRBJ1-2 TRBV11-2 . . CASSLGGKAYGYTF TGTGCCAGCAGCTTAGGGGGGAAGGCCTATGGCTACACCTTC
TRBJ1-6 TRBV10-3 TRBD1 many CAISALGQGDSPLHF TGTGCCATCAGTGCCTTGGGACAGGGGGATTCACCCCTCCACTTT